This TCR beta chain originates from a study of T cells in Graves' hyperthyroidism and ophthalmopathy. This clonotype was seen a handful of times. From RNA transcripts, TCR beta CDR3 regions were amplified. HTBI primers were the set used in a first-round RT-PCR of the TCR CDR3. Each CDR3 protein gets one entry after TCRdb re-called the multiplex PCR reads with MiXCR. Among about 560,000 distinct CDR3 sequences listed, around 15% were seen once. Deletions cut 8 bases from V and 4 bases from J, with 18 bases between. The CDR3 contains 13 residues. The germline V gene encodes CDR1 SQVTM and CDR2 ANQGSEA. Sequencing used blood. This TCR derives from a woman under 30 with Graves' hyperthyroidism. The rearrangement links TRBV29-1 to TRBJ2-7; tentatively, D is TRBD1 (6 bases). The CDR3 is CSIITMGAYEQYF. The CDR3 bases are TGCAGCATTATTACGATGGGGGCGTACGAGCAGTACTTC.